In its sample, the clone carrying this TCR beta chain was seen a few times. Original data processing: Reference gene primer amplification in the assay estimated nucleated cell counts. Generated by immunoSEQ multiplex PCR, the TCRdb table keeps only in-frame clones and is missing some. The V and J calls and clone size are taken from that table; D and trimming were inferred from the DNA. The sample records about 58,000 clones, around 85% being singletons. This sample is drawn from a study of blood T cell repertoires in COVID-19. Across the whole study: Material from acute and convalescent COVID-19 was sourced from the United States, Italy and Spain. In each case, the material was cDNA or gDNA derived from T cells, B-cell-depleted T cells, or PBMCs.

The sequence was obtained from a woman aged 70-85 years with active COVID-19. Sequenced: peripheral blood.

CDR3 nucleotides: TGTGCCAGCAGCTCACAGGACGGATACAATGAGCAGTTCTTC. Protein: CASSSQDGYNEQFF. The rearrangement links TRBV11-3 to TRBJ2-1; TRBD1 might be the D (5 bases). V dropped 4 bases and J dropped 4 bases, with 11 bases sitting between them. The CDR3 is made up of 14 amino acids. Germline V CDR1 and CDR2: SGHNT, YENEEA.